A single T cell receptor (beta chain) is shown here with its context. This record belongs to a study of blood T cells in healthy people across ages. The CDR3 consists of 18 residues. Germline CDR1 reads SGHRS; CDR2 reads YFSETQ. Trimming at V came to 4 bases and at J to 8 bases, leaving 21 bases not matched to a gene. Together with a sample-barcoded 5' primer, a J-beta primer mix was included in a second PCR lasting about 7 to 11 cycles. A single record per CDR3 protein comes from TCRdb applying MiXCR to the 5' RACE reads. The profile covers hundreds of thousands of distinct CDR3 sequences, with under 65% appearing a single time and 30% to 45% taken by the ten largest.

This clonotype originated in a man aged 60 to 75 in good health. Sequences were obtained from blood. The chain links TRBV5-1 to TRBJ2-4; TRBD1 aligns across 7 bases. The CDR3 coding sequence is TGCGCCAGCAGCCGCACCGGGAAGGGGGCCGATTTCTTTGACATTCAGTACTTC. Its translation is CASSRTGKGADFFDIQYF.